The sample holds many counts of the clone carrying this TCR beta chain. Its antigen is as yet unknown. TCRbeta library preparation incorporated unique molecular identifiers. Each CDR3 protein gets one entry after TCRdb re-called the PCR reads with MiXCR. This table has just under 250,000 distinct CDR3 sequences, 20% to 30% appearing once. The sample originates from a study of T-cell reconstitution after alpha-beta-depleted transplantation in children. Points from the study as a whole: It was reported that alpha-beta T cells came from several hundred expanded graft clones (about two months after transplant). At the one-year point after transplant, T-cell counts and TCRbeta diversity were found to come mostly from T cells that had been newly produced.

The TCR originated in a girl aged 2 to 9 with Fanconi anemia, due to receive a stem cell transplant. The sample in question was PBMCs, obtained before TCRalphabeta/CD19-depleted stem cell transplant.

CDR3 DNA: TGTGCCAGCAGCTTAATGGCGGGCGAGGCCAATGAGCAGTTCTTC. This encodes CASSLMAGEANEQFF. The J gene is TRBJ2-1, the V gene TRBV7-3; a possible D gene is TRBD2 (5 bases). V lost 1 base and J lost 6, with 13 bases in between. Germline V gene data show CDR1 as SGHTA and CDR2 as FQGTGA. This CDR3 is built from 15 residues.